The 3 T cell receptor beta chains reported below all come from one sample, sequenced in a study of blood T cell repertoires in COVID-19. Only in-frame clones appear in the TCRdb table, and some are missing; sequencing was by immunoSEQ multiplex PCR. In the table there are fewer than 200,000 clones, roughly 87% of which are singletons. Sequencing was carried out using peripheral blood. Every receptor here comes from a woman in her 70s with acute or convalescent COVID-19.

This clone has only one observation. The gene calls are TRBV3-1 (or the pseudogene TRBV3-2) and TRBJ1-1; maybe TRBD1 (6 bases). V was cut by 2 bases and J by 4 bases, with 11 bases left in between. Per the germline V gene, CDR1 is LGHDT and CDR2 is YNNKEL (reference sequence). The CDR3 sequence is 14 residues long. The CDR3 spells CASSQIQGGTEAFF. For the CDR3, the DNA is TGTGCCAGCAGCCAAATACAGGGTGGCACTGAAGCTTTCTTT.

This clone was detected only once. V gene TRBV5-8 combines with J gene TRBJ1-5; weak D call: TRBD1 (5 bases). V was pared by 3 bases and J by 3 bases, with 10 bases between. Germline-derived CDR1 and CDR2 are SGHTS and YDEGEE. The CDR3 has 14 residues. The CDR3 sequence is CASSYLDNNQPQHF. The CDR3 coding sequence is TGTGCCAGCAGCTACCTGGACAACAATCAGCCCCAGCATTTT.

V gene TRBV4-1 combines with J gene TRBJ2-2, with a weak D call TRBD1 (5 bases). This CDR3 is built from 18 residues. V lost 2 bases, J lost 7 bases, and 23 bases lay in between. In germline, CDR1 is MGHRA, CDR2 YSYEKL. In nucleotides, the CDR3 is TGCGCCAGCAGCCAACTTTCCGGACACAATCAGGGCGGCGGGGAGCTGTTTTTT. Residues: CASSQLSGHNQGGGELFF.